These 14 T cell receptor beta chains were sequenced from one sample in a study of cytotoxic CD8 clonotypes in ibrutinib-treated CLL. Sequencing used immunoSEQ multiplex PCR; TCRdb keeps in-frame clones, though not all of them. The profile shows roughly 70,000 clones, 75% to 85% of them singletons. The sequenced sample was PBMCs, obtained at disease progression, from a patient treated with ibrutinib. The receptors here all came from a human donor with chronic lymphocytic leukemia.

This clone was picked up a small number of times. The chain is built from TRBV6-5 and TRBJ1-1; a possible D gene is TRBD1 (5 bases). This CDR3 has 14 residues. V gave up 8 bases and J gave up 2 bases, with 15 bases separating them. CDR1 and CDR2 from the germline V gene are MNHEY and SVGAGI. In DNA, the CDR3 is TGTGCCAGCCGTGGGCAGGGCGGAAACACTGAAGCTTTCTTT. Protein product: CASRGQGGNTEAFF.

This chain joins TRBV29-1 and TRBJ2-2, with D hard to call. This CDR3 comprises 11 residues. V shed 7 bases and J shed 5 bases, with 8 bases lying between them. Germline lookup yields CDR1 SQVTM and CDR2 ANQGSEA. The CDR3 sequence: CSGRRTGELFF. Written as DNA, the CDR3 is TGCAGCGGGAGACGGACCGGGGAGCTGTTTTTT.

The gene calls are TRBV6-1 and TRBJ2-5; 8 nucleotides agree with TRBD1. The CDR3 is 14 amino acids. Germline CDR1 and CDR2: MNHNS and SASEGT. The V and J ends lost 4 bases and 5 bases, in that order; junction bases with no gene match: 6. The CDR3 nucleotides are TGTGCCAGCAGTGCCGGACAGGGTCATGAGACCCAGTACTTC. Translated, it gives CASSAGQGHETQYF.

The chain combines TRBV5-1 with TRBJ1-4; perhaps TRBD1 as D (6 bases). CDR1 is SGHRS and CDR2 is YFSETQ in the germline V gene. The CDR3 has 17 amino acids. Trimming cost V 1 base and J 8 bases, with 21 bases left between them. The CDR3 coding sequence is TGCGCCAGCAGCTTGCTACCCCGGGGGCCCGGTCTCGAAAAACTGTTTTTT. Protein: CASSLLPRGPGLEKLFF. Combining the CDR3 with reference TRBV5-1 and TRBJ1-4 gives the whole variable domain KAGVTQTPRYLIKTRGQQVTLSCSPISGHRSVSWYQQTPGQGLQFLFEYFSETQRNKGNFPGRFSGRQFSNSRSEMNVSTLELGDSALYLCASSLLPRGPGLEKLFFGSGTQLSVL.

The V and J genes are TRBV7-7 and TRBJ2-5; D is uncertain. Trimming took off 5 bases at V and 1 base at J, with 11 bases between the two ends. The germline CDR1 and CDR2 sequences are SSHAT and FNYEAQ (reference sequence). CDR3 length: 14 residues. The CDR3 DNA reads TGTGCCAGCAGCCAGCTACTACCCCAAGAGACCCAGTACTTC. Protein: CASSQLLPQETQYF.

The chain uses TRBV2 and TRBJ2-7; 8 bases agree with TRBD1. This CDR3 contains 14 residues. Germline-derived CDR1 and CDR2 are SNHLY and FYNNEI. Trimming at V came to 5 bases and at J to 2 bases, leaving 5 bases not matched to a gene. CDR3 sequence (DNA): TGTGCCAGCAGTTTACGACAGGGGCCCTACGAGCAGTACTTC. Amino acid sequence: CASSLRQGPYEQYF.

This sequence joins TRBV4-1 and TRBJ1-6; perhaps TRBD1 as D (5 bases). The length of the CDR3 is 18 residues. Germline CDR1 MGHRA, CDR2 YSYEKL. The ends were cut back, 4 bases at V and 0 bases at J, with 16 bases in the middle. The CDR3 region has the DNA TGCGCCAGCAGCCCGGGGGTCAAAGAAAGCTCCTATAATTCACCCCTCCACTTT. Amino acids: CASSPGVKESSYNSPLHF.

This chain links TRBV5-1 with TRBJ2-1; 10 bases match TRBD2. The CDR3 totals 16 residues. V lost 2 bases to trimming and J lost 4 bases; unmatched junction nucleotides: 6. Germline CDR1 reads SGHRS; CDR2 reads YFSETQ. The chain's CDR3 is CASSLWTSGTYNEQFF. The CDR3 bases are TGCGCCAGCAGCTTATGGACTAGCGGAACTTACAATGAGCAGTTCTTC.

The J gene is TRBJ2-2, the V gene TRBV30; TRBD2 matches 11 bases. This CDR3 is built from 13 residues. Germline-derived CDR1 and CDR2 are GTSNPN and SVGIG (reference sequence). V lost 8 bases and J lost 5; bases outside the gene matches: 4. The CDR3 reads CALRTSGTGELFF. The DNA of the CDR3 is TGTGCCCTTCGGACTAGCGGGACCGGGGAGCTGTTTTTT.

The rearrangement links TRBV7-2 to TRBJ2-7; D uncertain. Germline V lookup: CDR1 SGHTA, CDR2 FQGNSA. The CDR3 is 12 amino acids. V lost 5 bases to trimming and J lost 6 bases, with 11 bases between them. CDR3 nucleotide sequence: TGTGCCAGCAGCACGTACTTAAGCGAGCAGTACTTC. Protein product: CASSTYLSEQYF.

The J gene is TRBJ1-3, the V gene TRBV9, with D possibly matching TRBD1 (5 bases). V lost 0 bases, J lost 3 bases, and 13 bases lay in between. The CDR3 contains 16 residues. The germline V gene has CDR1 SGDLS and CDR2 YYNGEE. CDR3 protein: CASSVERGAGGNTIYF. CDR3 coding DNA: TGTGCCAGCAGCGTAGAAAGGGGCGCGGGTGGAAACACCATATATTTT.

V and J are TRBV18 and TRBJ2-1; D is perhaps TRBD2 (5 bases). The CDR3 consists of 13 residues. The V gene's germline CDR1 is KGHSH and CDR2 LQKENI. The V and J ends lost 6 bases and 5 bases respectively, with 11 bases between them. This CDR3 is CASSDNGDNEQFF. The CDR3 DNA sequence: TGTGCCAGCTCTGATAACGGGGACAATGAGCAGTTCTTC.

This clone was recorded only once. In nucleotides, the CDR3 is TGTGCCAGCAGCGTAGCGGGATGGGATACGCAGTATTTT. This sequence encodes CASSVAGWDTQYF. The chain combines TRBV9 with TRBJ2-3, with D maybe TRBD2 (5 bases). Trimming left V 0 bases short and J 6 bases short, with 8 bases between. The CDR3 runs 13 residues. Germline assignment: CDR1 SGDLS and CDR2 YYNGEE.

J is TRBJ2-7 and V is TRBV28; no clear D gene. Trimming took 7 bases from V and 0 from J, leaving 16 bases between them. Germline-derived CDR1 and CDR2 are MDHEN and SYDVKM. The CDR3 spans 15 residues. CDR3 sequence: CASISRLKSSYEQYF. The CDR3 bases are TGTGCCAGCATCTCGCGCCTCAAGAGCTCCTACGAGCAGTACTTC.